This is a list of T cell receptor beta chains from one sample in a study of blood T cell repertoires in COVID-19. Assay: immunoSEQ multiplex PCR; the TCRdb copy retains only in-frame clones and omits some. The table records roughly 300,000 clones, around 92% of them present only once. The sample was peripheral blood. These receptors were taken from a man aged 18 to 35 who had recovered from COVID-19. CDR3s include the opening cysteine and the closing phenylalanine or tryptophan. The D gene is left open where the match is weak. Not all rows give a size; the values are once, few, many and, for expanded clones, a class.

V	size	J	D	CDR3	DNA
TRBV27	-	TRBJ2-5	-	CASSPRMGPETQYF	TGTGCCAGCAGCCCCAGGATGGGTCCGGAGACCCAGTACTTC
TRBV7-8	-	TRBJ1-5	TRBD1	CASSPRQGARDQPQHF	TGTGCCAGCAGCCCAAGACAGGGGGCAAGAGATCAGCCCCAGCATTTT
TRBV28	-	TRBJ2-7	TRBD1	CASSLGWTGGSEQYF	TGTGCCAGCAGTTTAGGCTGGACAGGGGGTTCCGAGCAGTACTTC
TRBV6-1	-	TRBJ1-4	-	CASSETPGRTNEKLFF	TGTGCCAGCAGTGAAACCCCGGGGAGGACTAATGAAAAACTGTTTTTT
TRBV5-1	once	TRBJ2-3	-	CASSSTPPGSGTDTQYF	TGCGCCAGCAGCTCCACTCCCCCCGGGAGCGGGACAGATACGCAGTATTTT
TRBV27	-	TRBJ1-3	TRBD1	CASSPTGASGNTIYF	TGTGCCAGCAGTCCGACAGGGGCCTCTGGAAACACCATATATTTT
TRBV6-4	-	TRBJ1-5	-	CASSDSREGSNQPQHF	TGTGCCAGCAGTGACTCGAGGGAGGGAAGCAATCAGCCCCAGCATTTT
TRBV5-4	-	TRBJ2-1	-	CASSLSSGDVRRNEQFF	TGTGCCAGCAGCTTGTCAAGCGGAGATGTACGGAGAAATGAGCAGTTCTTC
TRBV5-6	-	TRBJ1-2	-	CASSDQGLGYTF	TGTGCCAGCAGCGATCAGGGTCTTGGCTACACCTTC
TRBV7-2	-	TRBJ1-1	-	CASSLSGVNTEAFF	TGTGCCAGCAGCTTATCAGGGGTGAACACTGAAGCTTTCTTT
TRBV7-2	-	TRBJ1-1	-	CASSLAEGSEAFF	TGTGCCAGCAGCTTAGCGGAGGGATCCGAAGCTTTCTTT
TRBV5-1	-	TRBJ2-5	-	CASSLSGEQTQYF	TGCGCCAGCAGCTTGTCCGGGGAGCAGACCCAGTACTTC
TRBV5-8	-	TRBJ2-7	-	CASSLMSSYEQYF	TGTGCCAGCAGCTTAATGAGCTCCTACGAGCAGTACTTC
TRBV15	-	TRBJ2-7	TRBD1	CATSRDRVEQYF	TGTGCCACCAGCAGGGACAGGGTCGAGCAGTACTTC